Listed below are T cell receptor beta chains from one sample, sequenced in a study of radiation and T cells in renal cell carcinoma. Some clones are missing from TCRdb's copy, which holds only in-frame ones; the method was immunoSEQ multiplex PCR. The sample has more than 60,000 clones; over 80% are singletons. Here the sequenced sample was blood, taken from a patient whose treatment included radiotherapy and nephrectomy. These receptor sequences come from a woman in her sixties with renal cell carcinoma. Both conserved end residues are part of each CDR3. D genes are given only for firm matches. Expanded clones get a size class; other rows say once, few or many, or leave the size out.

>TRBJ2-5|NA|TRBV28|NA
TGTGCCAGCAGTCGGCCAGAATGGGGGGAAGAGACCCAGTACTTC
CASSRPEWGEETQYF
>TRBJ1-1|NA|TRBV19|NA
TGTGCCAGTAGTCGAGTGGGGGGGAACACTGAAGCTTTCTTT
CASSRVGGNTEAFF
>TRBJ2-2|TRBD2|TRBV11-1|NA
TGTGCCAGCAGCGAAGTGAGCGGGGGGGACGCCGGGGAGCTGTTTTTT
CASSEVSGGDAGELFF
>TRBJ2-1|NA|TRBV6-1|NA
TGTGCCAGCAGTGAAACCCGCCTGGCGGGGCTTTACAATGAGCAGTTCTTC
CASSETRLAGLYNEQFF
>TRBJ2-1|NA|TRBV29-1|NA
TGCAGCGTCCAGGACGGGACCGATCCAAGCGATGAGCAGTTCTTC
CSVQDGTDPSDEQFF
>TRBJ1-1|NA|TRBV11-1|NA
TGTGCCAGCAGCGGACGACAGACCCAGTTGAACACTGAAGCTTTCTTT
CASSGRQTQLNTEAFF
>TRBJ1-6|TRBD1|TRBV4-1|NA
TGCGCCAGCAGCGACCTGGACAGGGCATCGGCACCCCTCCACTTT
CASSDLDRASAPLHF
>TRBJ1-2|NA|TRBV2|NA
TGTGCCAGCAGTGATAACGGGCTTGGCTATGGCTACACCTTC
CASSDNGLGYGYTF
>TRBJ1-2|NA|TRBV6-4|once
TGTGCCAGCAAACAGGGCGCGGGGTATGGCTACACCTTC
CASKQGAGYGYTF
>TRBJ1-2|NA|TRBV6-5|NA
TGTGCCAGCCCCCGTTGGCAGGGAACCTATGGCTACACCTTC
CASPRWQGTYGYTF